This is a list of T cell receptor beta chains from one sample in a study of shared clonotypes between healthy human individuals. TCRdb keeps only in-frame clones here, not all; method: immunoSEQ multiplex PCR. This sample yields approximately 650,000 clones, of which nearly 97% are seen a single time; about 0.11% belongs to the top ten. The specimen was naive CD8+ T cells sorted from blood. The receptors derive from a woman between 25 and 40 years old in good health. CDR3s include the opening cysteine and the closing phenylalanine or tryptophan. The D gene is left open where the match is weak. Only part of the rows carry a size: once, few, many, or a class if the clone is expanded.

D gene	V gene	clone size	J gene	CDR3 DNA	CDR3 protein
TRBD2	TRBV11-2	NA	TRBJ2-1	TGTGCCAGCAGCCCTACCGGGACTAGCGGTCTTGCGCAGTTCTTC	CASSPTGTSGLAQFF
TRBD2	TRBV9	NA	TRBJ2-7	TGTGCCAGCAGCCCAGGCGGGCGGGAGCCCGGCGAGCAGTACTTC	CASSPGGREPGEQYF
TRBD1	TRBV25-1	NA	TRBJ2-1	TGTGCCAGCAGTCCCGGGACAGGGATTTACAATGAGCAGTTCTTC	CASSPGTGIYNEQFF
NA	TRBV27	NA	TRBJ1-5	TGTGCCAGCAGCCCTGGGGGGGGAGGTCAGCCCCAGCATTTT	CASSPGGGGQPQHF
NA	TRBV7-9	NA	TRBJ2-7	TGTGCCAGCAGCGGAATCGGACACAGCACCTACGAGCAGTACTTC	CASSGIGHSTYEQYF
NA	TRBV20-1	NA	TRBJ2-3	TGCAGTGTTACGGGTTTAGATACGCAGTATTTT	CSVTGLDTQYF
NA	TRBV28	NA	TRBJ1-1	TGTGCCAGCACCCTATTTACCGGACACAGCATGAACACTGAAGCTTTCTTT	CASTLFTGHSMNTEAFF
NA	TRBV4-1	NA	TRBJ2-7	TGCGCCAGCAGCCAAGATATTCACGACTACGAGCAGTACTTC	CASSQDIHDYEQYF
NA	TRBV28	NA	TRBJ2-5	TGTGCCAGCAGTTCCCCGAATTTGATCCGAGTATACCAAGAGACCCAGTACTTC	CASSSPNLIRVYQETQYF
NA	TRBV19	NA	TRBJ1-1	TGTGCCAGTAGTAATGGACATTACACTGAAGCTTTCTTT	CASSNGHYTEAFF
TRBD2	TRBV5-1	once	TRBJ2-3	TGCGCCAGCAGCGGAACGATAGCGGGATTGGCAGATACGCAGTATTTT	CASSGTIAGLADTQYF
TRBD2	TRBV7-2	NA	TRBJ2-1	TGTGCCAGCAGCTTAGTAGCGGGAGGGAGCTCCTACAATGAGCAGTTCTTC	CASSLVAGGSSYNEQFF
NA	TRBV27	NA	TRBJ2-3	TGTGCCAGCAGCGCCCTAAGGTCTAGCACAGATACGCAGTATTTT	CASSALRSSTDTQYF
TRBD1	TRBV6-1	NA	TRBJ2-1	TGTGCCAGCAGTACGGGACAGGGGGACACTGAGCAGTTCTTC	CASSTGQGDTEQFF
TRBD1	TRBV9	NA	TRBJ1-1	TGTGCCAGCAGCGTTGAGGGGGCAGGGACTGAAGCTTTCTTT	CASSVEGAGTEAFF
NA	TRBV5-4	once	TRBJ2-2	TGTGCCAGCAGCTCTAGGTTAAACACCGGGGAGCTGTTTTTT	CASSSRLNTGELFF
TRBD2	TRBV19	NA	TRBJ2-1	TGTGCCAGTGTAGGGACTAGCGAGTACAATGAGCAGTTCTTC	CASVGTSEYNEQFF
NA	TRBV21-1	NA	TRBJ2-3	TGTGCCAGCAGCAAACAAGGCCCTTCGGGACTAGCGGGAGGTGGGGAGACAGATACGCAGTATTTT	CASSKQGPSGLAGGGETDTQYF
NA	TRBV7-9	NA	TRBJ1-1	TGTGCCAGCAGCTCGCAGCTTTCGCGGCGGAACACTGAAGCTTTCTTT	CASSSQLSRRNTEAFF
NA	TRBV28	NA	TRBJ1-5	TGTGCCAGCCGGGGACTTTACATACAGAATCAGCCCCAGCATTTT	CASRGLYIQNQPQHF
NA	TRBV27	NA	TRBJ1-3	TGTGCCAGCAGTGAGGAGAGCTCTGGAAACACCATATATTTT	CASSEESSGNTIYF
NA	TRBV28	NA	TRBJ1-2	TGTGCCAGCACCCTGACCGGGGCGGACTATGGCTACACCTTC	CASTLTGADYGYTF
NA	TRBV6-5	NA	TRBJ2-7	TGTGCCAGCTCGGACAGCTCCTACGAGCAGTACTTC	CASSDSSYEQYF
NA	TRBV5-1	NA	TRBJ1-1	TGCGCCAGCAGCAAAAGATTGAACACTGAAGCTTTCTTT	CASSKRLNTEAFF
TRBD2	TRBV4-2	NA	TRBJ2-1	TGTGCCAGCAGCCCAGTAGCGGGAGGCTCCTACAATGAGCAGTTCTTC	CASSPVAGGSYNEQFF
NA	TRBV10-2	NA	TRBJ1-2	TGCGCCAGCAGTTACGGCAGATCCCCTAACTATGGCTACACCTTC	CASSYGRSPNYGYTF
TRBD1	TRBV23-1	NA	TRBJ1-4	TGCGCCAGCAGTCACGCCTACCGGACAGGGGGACGTGAAAAACTGTTTTTT	CASSHAYRTGGREKLFF
TRBD1	TRBV27	once	TRBJ2-5	TGTGCCAGCATAGCTCGGACAGGGTCGCTGGAGACCCAGTACTTC	CASIARTGSLETQYF
NA	TRBV5-4	NA	TRBJ1-2	TGTGCCAGCAGCTTGGACGGTAACTATGGCTACACCTTC	CASSLDGNYGYTF
TRBD2	TRBV10-3	NA	TRBJ2-1	TGTGCCATCAGTGTGGGGGTGAGCGGGAGGGCCGATGAGCAGTTCTTC	CAISVGVSGRADEQFF
NA	TRBV28	NA	TRBJ1-5	TGTGCCAGCAGTTTAAGGCGTCTTTATAGCAATCAGCCCCAGCATTTT	CASSLRRLYSNQPQHF
NA	TRBV6-1	NA	TRBJ1-2	TGTGCCAGCAGTGACGACAGGTTCTGGGGCTACACCTTC	CASSDDRFWGYTF
TRBD1	TRBV27	NA	TRBJ2-7	TGTGCCAGCAGTCCGCTGAGACAGGGGTACGAGCAGTACTTC	CASSPLRQGYEQYF
NA	TRBV4-1	NA	TRBJ2-7	TGCGCCAGCAGCCAAGAGGAGGGTTCCTACGAGCAGTACTTC	CASSQEEGSYEQYF
TRBD1	TRBV29-1	NA	TRBJ1-2	TGCAGCGTCGCCGGGACAGGAGCCTCCTATGGCTACACCTTC	CSVAGTGASYGYTF
TRBD1	TRBV27	NA	TRBJ2-7	TGTGCCAGCAGTTTAGACAGGGGTTACGAGCAGTACTTC	CASSLDRGYEQYF